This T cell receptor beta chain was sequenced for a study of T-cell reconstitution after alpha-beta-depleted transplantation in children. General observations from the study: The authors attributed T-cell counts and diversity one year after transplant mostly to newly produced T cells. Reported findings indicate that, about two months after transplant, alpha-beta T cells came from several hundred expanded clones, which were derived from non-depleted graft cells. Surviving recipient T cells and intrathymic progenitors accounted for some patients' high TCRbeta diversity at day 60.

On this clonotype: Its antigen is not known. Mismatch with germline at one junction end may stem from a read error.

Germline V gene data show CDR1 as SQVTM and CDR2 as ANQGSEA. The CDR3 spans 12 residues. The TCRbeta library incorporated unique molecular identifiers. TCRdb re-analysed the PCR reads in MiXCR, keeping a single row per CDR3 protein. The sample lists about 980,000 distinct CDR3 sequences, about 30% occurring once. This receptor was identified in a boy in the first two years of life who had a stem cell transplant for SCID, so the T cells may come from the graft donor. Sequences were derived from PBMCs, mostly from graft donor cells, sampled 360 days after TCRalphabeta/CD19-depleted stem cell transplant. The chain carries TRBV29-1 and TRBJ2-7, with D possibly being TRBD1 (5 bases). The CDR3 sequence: CSVVTVAYQQYF. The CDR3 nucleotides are TGCAGCGTTGTGACAGTGGCCTACCAGCAGTACTTC.